Below, one T cell receptor beta chain is given with its context. The antigen remains undetermined. One entry per CDR3 protein results from TCRdb running MiXCR on the 5' RACE reads. This sample has approximately 190,000 distinct CDR3 sequences, with about a sixth found just once. The data stem from a study of identical twins. The donor group consisted entirely of healthy Caucasians. The CDR3 sequence is 13 residues long. Trimming shortened V by 6 bases and J by 9 bases, and 16 bases separated the two germline ends. Looked up from germline, CDR1 is SGHRS and CDR2 is YFSETQ. Study outcomes and limitations: Sequences that were beta out-of-frame showed weaker excess twin sharing.

The same sample was also studied in work on T cells expressing NK-cell markers.

The chain recombines TRBV5-1 with TRBJ2-1; D gene uncertain. The source of this sequence is a woman between 18 and 29 years old in good health. The sample consisted of CD8+ T cells sorted from blood. CDR3 sequence reads: CASNFLESVEQFF. The CDR3 region has the DNA TGCGCCAGCAATTTTTTAGAGTCCGTTGAGCAGTTCTTC.